The source of this T cell receptor beta chain is a study of T cells in Graves' hyperthyroidism and ophthalmopathy. Study results and limitations: Peripheral blood also featured most of the thyroid clonotypes expanded above 0.001. Ophthalmopathy was told apart from stable hyperthyroidism by a 13 V-J model.

The V and J ends lost 1 base and 10 bases respectively, with 11 bases between them. Germline V gene lookup returns CDR1 SGHVS and CDR2 FNYEAQ. The CDR3 is made up of 13 amino acids. The source material, RNA transcripts, was used to amplify TCR beta CDR3 regions. When the TCR CDR3 underwent first-round RT-PCR, the HTBI primer set was used. Each CDR3 protein gets one entry after TCRdb re-called the multiplex PCR reads with MiXCR. The table has 350,000 to 400,000 distinct CDR3 sequences, over 11% seen once. As to this clonotype: Its target is unknown.

This receptor was taken from an older woman with Graves' hyperthyroidism. This chain connects TRBV7-6 to TRBJ2-1; D remains unclear. Source material: blood. Written as DNA, the CDR3 is TGTGCCAGCAGCTTAGTCGTAGAAGCCGAGCAGTTCTTC. Its translation is CASSLVVEAEQFF.